Detailed here is one T cell receptor (beta chain). Free of recent acute infections or vaccinations, the donors were healthy HIV-negative adults. Donors were Caucasian adults residing in Nashville, Tennessee, USA. This specimen comes from a study of shared clonotypes between healthy human individuals. V was shortened by 1 base and J by 7 bases, with 11 bases between the two germline ends. This CDR3 region has 13 residues. CDR1 SGHRS and CDR2 YFSETQ come from the germline V gene. The repertoire was sequenced with immunoSEQ multiplex PCR; TCRdb's copy has only in-frame clones and lacks some. Among about 1.5 million clones listed, approximately 98% were seen once.

The chain recombines TRBV5-1 with TRBJ1-2, with D tentatively TRBD1 (6 bases). The clonotype originates from a man between 25 and 39 years old in good health. The sample was naive CD4+ T cells sorted from blood. Indicated subset: CD45RA+ positively selected. The CDR3 loop reads CASSLPGEGGYTF. CDR3 bases: TGCGCCAGCAGCTTGCCAGGGGAGGGTGGCTACACCTTC.